This T cell receptor (beta chain) was sequenced during a study of blood T cell repertoires in COVID-19. Across the whole study: Sources were T cells, B-cell-depleted T cells, or PBMCs; the material itself was cDNA or gDNA.

There are 17 residues in the CDR3. Trimming left V 0 bases short and J 0 bases short, with 15 bases between. Looked up from germline, CDR1 is ENHRY and CDR2 is SYGVKD. Using immunoSEQ multiplex PCR, the repertoire was profiled, and TCRdb retains in-frame clones only, with some absent. This table holds 220,000 or so clones, 75% to 90% found once. Participant-given clinical history determined each cohort assignment. This receptor was obtained from a woman younger than 35 in a cohort exposed to, infected with or recovered from COVID-19 (not recorded which). This chain uses TRBV10-3 with TRBJ2-7; TRBD2 might be the D (5 bases). Specimen: PBMCs or T cells enriched from blood (not recorded which). This CDR3 is CAISESFVTRRSYEQYF. The CDR3 DNA is TGTGCCATCAGTGAGTCGTTTGTCACTAGGCGCTCCTACGAGCAGTACTTC.